These T cell receptor beta chains were read from a single sample in a study of T cells in Graves' hyperthyroidism and ophthalmopathy. A single record per CDR3 protein comes from TCRdb applying MiXCR to the multiplex PCR reads. The sample carries fewer than 400,000 distinct CDR3 sequences, about 25% recorded once. The material sequenced was blood. The receptors were gathered from a man in his forties or fifties with Graves' hyperthyroidism. CDR3s include the opening cysteine and the closing phenylalanine or tryptophan. The order of the fields is CDR3 protein, J gene, V gene.

CASRRQGLSTDTQYF	TRBJ2-3	TRBV2
CASSEGLAEAFF	TRBJ1-1	TRBV25-1
CAWAQSMNTEAFF	TRBJ1-1	TRBV30
CASSLAPRGETQYF	TRBJ2-5	TRBV7-9
CASSRGGEGGQPQHF	TRBJ1-5	TRBV3-1
CASSFGLYTDTQYF	TRBJ2-3	TRBV7-9
CAWSLTGGWEKLFF	TRBJ1-4	TRBV30
CASSRDGKKLFF	TRBJ1-4	TRBV19
CASSLGTSGRSSYNEQFF	TRBJ2-1	TRBV5-1
CASGKGNTIYF	TRBJ1-3	TRBV12-5
CAWSVAGRAGSNQPQHF	TRBJ1-5	TRBV30
CASSKREGNNEQFF	TRBJ2-1	TRBV6-1
CASSQRQGLANEQFF	TRBJ2-1	TRBV14
CASMSGSYEQYF	TRBJ2-7	TRBV2
CATSEGVGTGHQPQHF	TRBJ1-5	TRBV24-1
CASSLFQQGLNEQYF	TRBJ2-7	TRBV5-1
CSAAGSSSYEQYF	TRBJ2-7	TRBV29-1
CSTSKGGDGYTF	TRBJ1-2	TRBV29-1
CASSMGRQGRDTQYF	TRBJ2-3	TRBV6-2/TRBV6-3
CASSETNGRTKNIQYF	TRBJ2-4	TRBV7-3
CSVEKDGNGYEQFF	TRBJ2-1	TRBV29-1
CASSVQGDTQYF	TRBJ2-3	TRBV2
CASSDARASSYEQYF	TRBJ2-7	TRBV6-1
CASSISRPGAGELFF	TRBJ2-2	TRBV19
CASSKPLGPPYEQYF	TRBJ2-7	TRBV7-9
CASSWTRGDTQYF	TRBJ2-3	TRBV11-2
CSASQAVLEQFF	TRBJ2-1	TRBV20-1
CASSLEGERSPLHF	TRBJ1-6	TRBV5-1
CASSLAGGGYGYTF	TRBJ1-2	TRBV7-2
CSARVFVGTGKEDIQYF	TRBJ2-4	TRBV20-1
CASSPGTGFTDTQYF	TRBJ2-3	TRBV5-1
CASSLWGTGEETQYF	TRBJ2-5	TRBV7-7
CASSFASDSYEQYF	TRBJ2-7	TRBV9
CASANRETQFF	-	TRBV18
CASSPTQASGAFF	TRBJ1-1	TRBV11-2
CASSGSWGRHGYTF	TRBJ1-2	TRBV6-1
CATSDQRAQGQVSSGNTIYF	TRBJ1-3	TRBV24-1
CSAIVGVAGYTF	TRBJ1-2	TRBV20-1
CAISPGHDYGYTF	TRBJ1-2	TRBV10-3
CASRTGTGSQSLHF	TRBJ1-6	TRBV28
CASSLGRDYTEAFF	TRBJ1-1	TRBV5-1
CASSLGLAGINEQFF	TRBJ2-1	TRBV27
CASSPSDTGELFF	TRBJ2-2	TRBV7-7
CASRWTGENTEAFF	TRBJ1-1	TRBV7-9
CASAGQGAALANQPQHF	TRBJ1-5	TRBV6-1
CASSYGQVGEAFF	TRBJ1-1	TRBV28
CASSSGGLMYEQYF	TRBJ2-7	TRBV28
CASSAPPGHQETQYF	TRBJ2-5	TRBV2
CASSVGGVENTEAFF	TRBJ1-1	TRBV28
CAWTNSGFSEKLFF	TRBJ1-4	TRBV30
CASSRQTNVAGELFF	TRBJ2-2	TRBV2
CSAGSERNYNEQFF	TRBJ2-1	TRBV20-1
CASSPTGITEAFF	TRBJ1-1	TRBV5-1
CASSRMALAGTGELFF	TRBJ2-2	TRBV7-8
CASSIADREGYEQYF	TRBJ2-7	TRBV19
CASSVPGGRADTQYF	TRBJ2-3	TRBV7-9
CASRSQLEADTQYF	TRBJ2-3	TRBV5-1
CASSLEGGSGNQPQHF	TRBJ1-5	TRBV5-1
CASTPWAGVNEKLFF	TRBJ1-4	TRBV19
CASSPGTGVIGTDTQYF	TRBJ2-3	TRBV14